This T cell receptor (beta chain) came from a study of control samples from healthy donors and cancer patients (dated by TCRdb to about 2020). The library was generated by the immunoSEQ multiplex PCR assay. TCRdb stores this immuneACCESS table with in-frame sequences only. Part of the clones is absent; in the studies checked, under half of the shortfall reflects unresolved V genes, and no reason is known for the rest. In this sample the table shows around 72,000 clones, roughly 84% of which occur a single time. More than 12% of the sample is taken by the ten largest. In the case of this clone: Its antigen has not been determined. No base-level quality is on record; no much larger clone is a single base apart.

The CDR3 covers 14 residues, taking in both the cysteine and the phenylalanine. This entry keeps only the CDR3 DNA: 42 bases, framed from base 1. The junction shows trimming of 6 bases on V and 3 bases on J, plus 15 bases between the germline ends. Looking up the germline V gene yields CDR1 MDHEN and CDR2 SYDVKM. The rearranged segments are TRBV28 and TRBJ2-7; 6 matching bases give a weak D call of TRBD1. The specimen was blood. The origin of this receptor is a middle-aged man in good health. The DNA reads TGTGCCAGCAGCCCACCGGACAGAAACTACGAGCAGTACTTC. Its protein product is CASSPPDRNYEQYF.